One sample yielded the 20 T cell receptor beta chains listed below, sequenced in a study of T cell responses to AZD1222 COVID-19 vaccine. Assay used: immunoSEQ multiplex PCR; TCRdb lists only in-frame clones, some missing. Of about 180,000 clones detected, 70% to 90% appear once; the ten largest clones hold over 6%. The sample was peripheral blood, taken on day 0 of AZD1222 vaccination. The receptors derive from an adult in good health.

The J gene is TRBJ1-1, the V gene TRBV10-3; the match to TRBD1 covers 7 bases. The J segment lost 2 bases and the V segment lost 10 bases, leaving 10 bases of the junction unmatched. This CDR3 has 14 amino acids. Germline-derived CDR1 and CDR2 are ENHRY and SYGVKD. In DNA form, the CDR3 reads TGTGCCACAAAACCGGGACAGAGTAACACTGAAGCTTTCTTT. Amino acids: CATKPGQSNTEAFF.

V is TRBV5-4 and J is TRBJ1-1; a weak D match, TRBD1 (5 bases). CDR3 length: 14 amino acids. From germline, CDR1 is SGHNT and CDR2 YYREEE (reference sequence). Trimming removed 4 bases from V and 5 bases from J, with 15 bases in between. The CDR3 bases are TGTGCCAGCAGCCAGCACCGGGGGGGAACTGAAGCTTTCTTT. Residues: CASSQHRGGTEAFF.

The CDR3 nucleotides read TGTGCCAGTAGTAGGGTGACTGAAGCTTTCTTT. Protein sequence: CASSRVTEAFF. The chain couples TRBV19 to TRBJ1-1, with unresolved D. This CDR3 has 11 amino acids. The germline CDR1 and CDR2 sequences are LNHDA and SQIVND (reference sequence). V lost 4 bases and J 5 bases, leaving 5 bases between the germline ends.

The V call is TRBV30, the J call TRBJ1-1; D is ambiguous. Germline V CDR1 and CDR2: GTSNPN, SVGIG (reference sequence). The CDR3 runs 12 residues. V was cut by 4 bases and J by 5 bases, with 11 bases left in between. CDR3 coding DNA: TGTGCCTGGACCCCGGGGTGGACTGAAGCTTTCTTT. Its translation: CAWTPGWTEAFF.

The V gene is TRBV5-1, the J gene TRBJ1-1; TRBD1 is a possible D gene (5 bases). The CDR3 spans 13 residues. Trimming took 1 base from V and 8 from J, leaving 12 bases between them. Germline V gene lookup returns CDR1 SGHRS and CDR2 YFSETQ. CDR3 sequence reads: CASSLKTVAEAFF. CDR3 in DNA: TGCGCCAGCAGCTTGAAGACAGTTGCAGAAGCTTTCTTT.

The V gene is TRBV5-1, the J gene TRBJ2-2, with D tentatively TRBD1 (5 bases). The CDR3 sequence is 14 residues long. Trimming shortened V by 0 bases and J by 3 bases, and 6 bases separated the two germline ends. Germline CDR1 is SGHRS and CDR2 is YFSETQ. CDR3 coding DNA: TGCGCCAGCAGCTTGGGCAGGGACACCGGGGAGCTGTTTTTT. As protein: CASSLGRDTGELFF.

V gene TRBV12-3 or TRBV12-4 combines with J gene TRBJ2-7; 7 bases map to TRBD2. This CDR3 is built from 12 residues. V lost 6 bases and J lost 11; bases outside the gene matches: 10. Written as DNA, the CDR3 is TGTGCCAGCAGCAGAAGGGAGGGGTTGGAGTACTTC. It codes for CASSRREGLEYF.

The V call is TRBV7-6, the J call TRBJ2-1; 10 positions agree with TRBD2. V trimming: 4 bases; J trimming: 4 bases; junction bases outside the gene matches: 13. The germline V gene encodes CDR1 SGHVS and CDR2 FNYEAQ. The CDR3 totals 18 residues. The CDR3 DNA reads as TGTGCCAGCAGCTCGGCACGAATCGGACTAGCGGCGTACAATGAGCAGTTCTTC. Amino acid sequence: CASSSARIGLAAYNEQFF. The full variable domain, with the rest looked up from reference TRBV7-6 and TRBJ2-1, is GAGVSQSPRYKVTKRGQDVALRCDPISGHVSLYWYRQALGQGPEFLTYFNYEAQQDKSGLPNDRFSAERPEGSISTLTIQRTEQRDSAMYRCASSSARIGLAAYNEQFFGPGTRLTVL.

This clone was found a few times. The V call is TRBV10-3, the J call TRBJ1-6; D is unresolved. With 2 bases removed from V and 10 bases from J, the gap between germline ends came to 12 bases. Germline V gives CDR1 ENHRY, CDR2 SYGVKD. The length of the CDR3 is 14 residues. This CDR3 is CAISEPGQTSPLHF. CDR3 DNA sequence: TGTGCCATCAGTGAGCCGGGCCAGACATCACCCCTCCACTTT.

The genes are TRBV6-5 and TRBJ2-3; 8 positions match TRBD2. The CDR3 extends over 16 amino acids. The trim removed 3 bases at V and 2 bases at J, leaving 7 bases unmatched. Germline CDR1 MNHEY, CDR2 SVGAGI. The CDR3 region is CASSYRNSGVTDTQYF. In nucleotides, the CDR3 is TGTGCCAGCAGTTATCGGAATAGCGGGGTCACAGATACGCAGTATTTT.

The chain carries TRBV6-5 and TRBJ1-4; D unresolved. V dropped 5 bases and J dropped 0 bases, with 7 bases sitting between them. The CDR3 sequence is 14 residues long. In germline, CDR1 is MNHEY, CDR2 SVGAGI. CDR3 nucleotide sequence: TGTGCCAGCAGTCCCACGTCAACTAATGAAAAACTGTTTTTT. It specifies CASSPTSTNEKLFF.

DNA for the CDR3: TGTGCCTGGACAGGGTCCCCATATGGCTACACCTTC. Protein: CAWTGSPYGYTF. The chain joins TRBV30 to TRBJ1-2, with D possibly being TRBD1 (5 bases). This CDR3 has 12 amino acids. Trimming pared 4 bases from V and 5 bases from J, leaving 11 bases between. The germline V gene has CDR1 GTSNPN and CDR2 SVGIG (reference sequence).

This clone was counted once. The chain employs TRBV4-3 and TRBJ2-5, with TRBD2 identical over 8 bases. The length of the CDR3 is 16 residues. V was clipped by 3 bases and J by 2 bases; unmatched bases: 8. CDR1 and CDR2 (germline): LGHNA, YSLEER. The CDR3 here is CASSQGAGGTQETQYF. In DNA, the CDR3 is TGCGCCAGCAGCCAGGGGGCGGGGGGAACTCAAGAGACCCAGTACTTC.

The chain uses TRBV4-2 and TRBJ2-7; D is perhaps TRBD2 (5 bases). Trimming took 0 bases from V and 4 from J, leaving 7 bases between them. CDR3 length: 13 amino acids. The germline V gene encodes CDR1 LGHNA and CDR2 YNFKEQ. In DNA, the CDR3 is TGTGCCAGCAGCCAAGAACTAGAATACGAGCAGTACTTC. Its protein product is CASSQELEYEQYF.

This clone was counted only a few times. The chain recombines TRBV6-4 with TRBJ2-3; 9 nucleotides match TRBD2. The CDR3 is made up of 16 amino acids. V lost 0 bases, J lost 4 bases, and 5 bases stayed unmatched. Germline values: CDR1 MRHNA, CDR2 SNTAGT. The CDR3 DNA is TGTGCCAGCAGTGACTCGAGTAGCGGGGGCCCAGATACGCAGTATTTT. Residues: CASSDSSSGGPDTQYF.

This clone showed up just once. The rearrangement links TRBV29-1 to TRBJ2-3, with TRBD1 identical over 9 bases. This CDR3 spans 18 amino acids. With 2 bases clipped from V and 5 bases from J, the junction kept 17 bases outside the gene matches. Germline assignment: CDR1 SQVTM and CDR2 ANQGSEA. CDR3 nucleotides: TGCAGCGTTGAATATCTTCGCCGGGACAGGGAAGGGCGAGATACGCAGTATTTT. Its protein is CSVEYLRRDREGRDTQYF.

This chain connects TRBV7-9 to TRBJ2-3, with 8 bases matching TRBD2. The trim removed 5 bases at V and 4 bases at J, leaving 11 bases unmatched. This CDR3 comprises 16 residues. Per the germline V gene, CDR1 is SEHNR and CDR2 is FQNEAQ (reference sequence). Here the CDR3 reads CASSPWTSLGSDTQYF. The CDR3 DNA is TGTGCCAGCAGCCCCTGGACTAGCTTGGGTTCAGATACGCAGTATTTT.

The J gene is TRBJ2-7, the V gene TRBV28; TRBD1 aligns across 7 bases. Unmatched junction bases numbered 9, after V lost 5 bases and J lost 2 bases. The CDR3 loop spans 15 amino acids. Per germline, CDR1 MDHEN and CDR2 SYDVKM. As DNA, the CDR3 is TGTGCCAGCAGTGACTACGGACAGGCGCCCTACGAGCAGTACTTC. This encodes CASSDYGQAPYEQYF. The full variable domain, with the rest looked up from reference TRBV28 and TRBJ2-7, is DVKVTQSSRYLVKRTGEKVFLECVQDMDHENMFWYRQDPGLGLRLIYFSYDVKMKEKGDIPEGYSVSREKKERFSLILESASTNQTSMYLCASSDYGQAPYEQYFGPGTRLTVT.

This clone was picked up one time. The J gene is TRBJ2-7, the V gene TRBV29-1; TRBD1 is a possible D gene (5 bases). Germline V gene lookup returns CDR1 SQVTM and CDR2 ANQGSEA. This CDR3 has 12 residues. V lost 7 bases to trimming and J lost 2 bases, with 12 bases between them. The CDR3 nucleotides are TGCAGCGCCATGGACATCGCCTACGAGCAGTACTTC. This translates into CSAMDIAYEQYF.

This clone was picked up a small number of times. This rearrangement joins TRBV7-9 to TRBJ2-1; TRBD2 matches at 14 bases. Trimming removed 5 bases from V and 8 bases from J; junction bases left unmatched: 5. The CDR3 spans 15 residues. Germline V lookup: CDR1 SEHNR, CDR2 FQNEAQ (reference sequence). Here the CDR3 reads CASSPTSGGVHEQFF. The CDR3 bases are TGTGCCAGCAGCCCGACTAGCGGGGGGGTACATGAGCAGTTCTTC. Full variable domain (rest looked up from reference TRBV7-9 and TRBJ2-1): DTGVSQNPRHKITKRGQNVTFRCDPISEHNRLYWYRQTLGQGPEFLTYFQNEAQLEKSRLLSDRFSAERPKGSFSTLEIQRTEQGDSAMYLCASSPTSGGVHEQFFGPGTRLTVL.